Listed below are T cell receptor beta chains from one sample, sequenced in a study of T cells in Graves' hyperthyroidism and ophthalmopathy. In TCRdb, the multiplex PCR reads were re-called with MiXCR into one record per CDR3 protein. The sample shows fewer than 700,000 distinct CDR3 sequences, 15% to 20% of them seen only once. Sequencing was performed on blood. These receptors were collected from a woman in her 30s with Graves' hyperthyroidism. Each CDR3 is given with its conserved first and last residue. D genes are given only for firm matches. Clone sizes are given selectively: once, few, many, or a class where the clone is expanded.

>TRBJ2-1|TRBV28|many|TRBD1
TGTGCCAGCAGTTTGTACAGGGGGTATGAGCAGTTCTTC
CASSLYRGYEQFF
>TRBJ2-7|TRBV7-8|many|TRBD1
TGTGCCAGCAGCTTCGTCAGGGGGACCTACGAGCAGTACTTC
CASSFVRGTYEQYF
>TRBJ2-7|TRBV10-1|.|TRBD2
TGCGCCAGATATGAGAGGACTAGCGGGAGTAGTTCCTACGAGCAGTACTTC
CARYERTSGSSSYEQYF
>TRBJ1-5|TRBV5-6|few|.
TGTGCCAGCAGCTTGGGAGGGGCCGTTAGCAATCAGCCCCAGCATTTT
CASSLGGAVSNQPQHF
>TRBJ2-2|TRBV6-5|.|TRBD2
TGTGCCAGCAGTTACTCGATTATCCGGCTAGCGGGTAGAACCGGGGAGCTGTTTTTT
CASSYSIIRLAGRTGELFF
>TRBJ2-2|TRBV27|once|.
TGTGCCAGCAGTTTATTAGGGAACGGCGGGGAGCTGTTTTTT
CASSLLGNGGELFF
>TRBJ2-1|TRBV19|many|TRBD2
TGTGCCAGTAGTACAACTAGCGGGAGGGCCAATGAGCAGTTCTTC
CASSTTSGRANEQFF
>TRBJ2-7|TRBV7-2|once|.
TGTGCCAGCAGCCGACAGGATCGACCCTACGAGCAGTACTTC
CASSRQDRPYEQYF
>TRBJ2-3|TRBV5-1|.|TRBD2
TGCGCCAGCAGTCTCGTAGCGGGAGGCGGAGATACGCAGTATTTT
CASSLVAGGGDTQYF
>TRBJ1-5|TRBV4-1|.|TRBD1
TGCGCCAGCACCCCGACAGGGCAGGCGAATCAGCCCCAGCATTTT
CASTPTGQANQPQHF
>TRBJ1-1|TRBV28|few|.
TGTGCCAGTTCTACCCCGACAGTTCTGAGGGTCGCTGAAGCTTTCTTT
CASSTPTVLRVAEAFF
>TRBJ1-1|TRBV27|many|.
TGTGCCAGCAGTTTATCATGGCAGGGTTTGAACACTGAAGCTTTCTTT
CASSLSWQGLNTEAFF
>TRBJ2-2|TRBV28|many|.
TGTGCCAGCAGTTGGGGCAGGGGAACTTCCACCGGGGAGCTGTTTTTT
CASSWGRGTSTGELFF
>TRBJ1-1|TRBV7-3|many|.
TGTGCCAGCAGCCCAAGGACACGGGAAAAAGCTTTCTTT
CASSPRTREKAFF
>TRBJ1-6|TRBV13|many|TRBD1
TGTGCCAGCAGCTTGGGGACAGGGTTAAAAACACCCCTCCACTTT
CASSLGTGLKTPLHF
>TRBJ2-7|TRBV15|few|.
TGTGCCACCAGCAGAGAACTTAAAGCCTACGAGCAGTACTTC
CATSRELKAYEQYF
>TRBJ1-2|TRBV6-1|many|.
TGTGCCAGTACGGGTGAATTGAACTATGGCTACACCTTC
CASTGELNYGYTF
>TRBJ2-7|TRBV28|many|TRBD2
TGTGCCAGCGTCCAGCTAGCGGGAGGATTGGCCTACGAGCAGTACTTC
CASVQLAGGLAYEQYF
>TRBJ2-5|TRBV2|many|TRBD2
TGTGCCAGCCGGACTAGCGGGAGAGAGACCCAGTACTTC
CASRTSGRETQYF
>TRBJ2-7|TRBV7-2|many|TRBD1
TGTGCCAGCAGCCCATCGACAGGGTTGTACGAGCAGTACTTC
CASSPSTGLYEQYF
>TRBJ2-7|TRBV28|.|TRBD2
TGTGCCAGCAGGTCCTCACTAGCGGGATACGAGCAGTACTTC
CASRSSLAGYEQYF
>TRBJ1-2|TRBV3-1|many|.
TGTGCCAGCAGCCAAGAACGACTGGGCTATGGCTACACCTTC
CASSQERLGYGYTF